Below are 28 T cell receptor beta chains sequenced from a single sample in a study of post-analysis software for immune sequencing data. Findings and caveats of the study: When patients were compared with controls, four to six TRBV segments were more frequent, TRBV5-6, TRBV5-1 and TRBV20-1 among them.

TCR beta cDNA libraries had unique molecular identifiers. TCRdb independently ran MiXCR on the PCR reads; one entry per CDR3 protein. Of 740,000 or so distinct CDR3 sequences in the sample, approximately 53% were seen once. Their cognate antigens are unknown. The sample consisted of blood. These receptors were taken from a girl aged 10 to 17 with multiple sclerosis.

This chain uses TRBV7-2 with TRBJ2-7, with TRBD1 identical over 8 bases. Germline CDR1 is SGHTA and CDR2 is FQGNSA. Losses at the gene ends were 0 bases for V and 5 bases for J; bases not matched to a gene: 9. This CDR3 is 16 amino acids long. The CDR3 sequence: CASSLAGGRGRDEQYF. The CDR3 DNA reads as TGTGCCAGCAGCTTAGCAGGGGGCAGGGGGCGTGACGAGCAGTACTTC.

The chain uses TRBV7-9 and TRBJ2-1; 9 positions agree with TRBD2. Germline CDR1 SEHNR, CDR2 FQNEAQ (reference sequence). J lost 12 bases, V lost 4 bases, and 19 bases had no gene match. This CDR3 has 17 residues. This CDR3 is CASSSSVAGAAELGQFF. As DNA, the CDR3 is TGTGCCAGCAGCTCCTCCGTAGCGGGAGCAGCAGAACTGGGGCAGTTCTTC.

The gene calls are TRBV20-1 and TRBJ1-1; D possibly corresponds to TRBD1 (5 bases). The CDR3 is 14 residues long. The germline V gene has CDR1 DFQATT and CDR2 SNEGSKA (reference sequence). With 5 bases removed from V and 0 bases from J, the gap between germline ends came to 13 bases. The CDR3 region has the DNA TGCAGTGCTGCCTTTCTGGGGGTGAACACTGAAGCTTTCTTT. Its protein is CSAAFLGVNTEAFF.

The chain joins TRBV6-6 to TRBJ1-4; D gene ambiguous. This CDR3 is 14 amino acids long. Germline V lookup: CDR1 MNHNY, CDR2 SVGAGI (reference sequence). The V and J ends lost 8 bases and 0 bases respectively, with 10 bases between them. The CDR3 sequence is CASGTRATNEKLFF. The CDR3 DNA reads TGTGCCAGCGGTACTCGTGCAACTAATGAAAAACTGTTTTTT.

The chain is built from TRBV20-1 and TRBJ2-7; 7 bases are shared with TRBD2. V lost 3 bases to trimming and J lost 6 bases; unmatched junction nucleotides: 5. The CDR3 extends over 12 amino acids. Germline V CDR1 and CDR2: DFQATT, SNEGSKA (reference sequence). The CDR3 loop is CSASGGYGEQYF. The CDR3 coding sequence is TGCAGTGCTAGCGGGGGGTACGGCGAGCAGTACTTC.

The J gene is TRBJ1-2, the V gene TRBV29-1; D is undetermined. The CDR3 is 14 residues long. CDR1 SQVTM and CDR2 ANQGSEA come from the germline V gene. V was shortened by 0 bases and J by 3 bases, with 11 bases between the two germline ends. Written as DNA, the CDR3 is TGCAGCGTTGAAGAGGAGGCGGGTTACTATGGCTACACCTTC. Its protein is CSVEEEAGYYGYTF.

The genes are TRBV4-1 and TRBJ1-2; unclear D gene. Trimming took off 4 bases at V and 8 bases at J, with 14 bases between the two ends. This CDR3 spans 13 amino acids. CDR1 is MGHRA and CDR2 is YSYEKL in the germline V gene. CDR3 residues: CASSPGLPGGYTF. CDR3 coding DNA: TGCGCCAGCAGCCCCGGTCTTCCGGGCGGCTACACCTTC.

There are a few counts of this clonotype. The gene calls are TRBV7-3 and TRBJ2-1; either TRBD1 or TRBD2 may supply D (5 bases each). There are 17 residues in the CDR3. V was cut by 2 bases and J by 3 bases, with 17 bases left in between. In germline, CDR1 is SGHTA, CDR2 FQGTGA. CDR3 sequence reads: CASSLRDLPRDYNEQFF. Written as DNA, the CDR3 is TGTGCCAGCAGCTTACGGGACCTCCCCAGGGACTACAATGAGCAGTTCTTC.

The V gene is TRBV10-3, the J gene TRBJ2-7; 9 nucleotides match TRBD1. The trim removed 0 bases at V and 2 bases at J, leaving 5 bases unmatched. The CDR3 loop spans 16 amino acids. Germline CDR1 and CDR2: ENHRY and SYGVKD. CDR3 loop: CAISESDRGFTYEQYF. DNA for the CDR3: TGTGCCATCAGTGAGTCTGACAGGGGGTTTACCTACGAGCAGTACTTC.

This clonotype was detected ten times or more. The chain links TRBV5-1 to TRBJ2-1; tentatively, D is TRBD2 (6 bases). This CDR3 has 12 amino acids. V dropped 4 bases and J dropped 4 bases, with 6 bases sitting between them. The germline CDR1 and CDR2 sequences are SGHRS and YFSETQ. CDR3 bases: TGCGCCAGCAGCGGGGGGTACAATGAGCAGTTCTTC. Its translation: CASSGGYNEQFF.

The chain has TRBV29-1 and TRBJ2-7; D call uncertain. The germline gives CDR1 SQVTM, CDR2 ANQGSEA. CDR3 length: 15 amino acids. V lost 0 bases and J 0 bases, leaving 12 bases between the germline ends. The CDR3 here is CSVEDPDLSSYEQYF. The CDR3 region has the DNA TGCAGCGTTGAAGATCCCGACCTGAGCTCCTACGAGCAGTACTTC.

This sequence joins TRBV6-5 and TRBJ2-1; 8 nucleotides match TRBD2. The trim removed 4 bases at V and 4 bases at J, leaving 9 bases unmatched. Per germline, CDR1 MNHEY and CDR2 SVGAGI. The CDR3 consists of 16 residues. This CDR3 is CASSFSSRLAYNEQFF. The DNA for the CDR3 is TGTGCCAGCAGTTTTTCCTCGAGACTAGCGTACAATGAGCAGTTCTTC.

The chain is built from TRBV5-1 and TRBJ2-7, with 7 nucleotides matching TRBD2. The CDR3 has 12 residues. Trimming took 7 bases from V and 8 from J; bases not matched to a gene: 9. CDR1 SGHRS and CDR2 YFSETQ come from the germline V gene. The chain's CDR3 is CASRDYLLQQYF. The CDR3 nucleotides read TGCGCCAGCCGGGACTACCTTCTTCAGCAGTACTTC.

The genes are TRBV7-9 and TRBJ2-1, with 10 bases aligning to TRBD2. After removal of 2 bases from V and 9 bases from J, the junction contained 10 bases not matched to a gene. The CDR3 is made up of 16 amino acids. CDR1 is SEHNR, CDR2 FQNEAQ, per germline (reference sequence). CDR3 DNA sequence: TGTGCCAGCAGCTTACGAGCGGGAGGGCCGTATGGTGAGCAGTTCTTC. It yields the protein CASSLRAGGPYGEQFF. Using reference TRBV7-9 and TRBJ2-1 for the parts outside the CDR3, the full variable domain is DTGVSQNPRHKITKRGQNVTFRCDPISEHNRLYWYRQTLGQGPEFLTYFQNEAQLEKSRLLSDRFSAERPKGSFSTLEIQRTEQGDSAMYLCASSLRAGGPYGEQFFGPGTRLTVL.

The chain links TRBV6-1 to TRBJ2-5; D possibly corresponds to TRBD1 (6 bases). V was cut by 2 bases and J by 5 bases, with 15 bases left in between. Germline CDR1 MNHNS, CDR2 SASEGT. The CDR3 runs 15 residues. The CDR3 DNA reads as TGTGCCAGCAGTGAAAGGATTGGGGGCGTGGAGACCCAGTACTTC. Translating it yields CASSERIGGVETQYF.

This clonotype was observed a few times. The chain carries TRBV20-1 and TRBJ2-7; TRBD2 matches 7 bases. Unmatched junction bases numbered 5, after V lost 0 bases and J lost 3 bases. CDR1 and CDR2 (germline): DFQATT, SNEGSKA (reference sequence). This CDR3 comprises 14 residues. CDR3 protein: CSARDKLAYYEQYF. In DNA form, the CDR3 reads TGCAGTGCTAGAGATAAACTAGCGTACTACGAGCAGTACTTC.

The chain is built from TRBV7-9 and TRBJ1-1, with D unresolved. The V gene's germline CDR1 is SEHNR and CDR2 FQNEAQ (reference sequence). The CDR3 length is 12 residues. Trimming took 1 base from V and 10 from J, leaving 10 bases between them. As DNA, the CDR3 is TGTGCCAGCAGCTTAGACCTAGGAGGAGCTTTCTTT. Translated: CASSLDLGGAFF.

The V gene is TRBV5-1, the J gene TRBJ2-7; 9 bases agree with TRBD1. Germline-derived CDR1 and CDR2 are SGHRS and YFSETQ. This CDR3 has 15 residues. V was pared by 0 bases and J by 5 bases, with 6 bases of the junction left unmatched. Here the CDR3 DNA reads TGCGCCAGCAGCTTGGCAGCACAGGGGGCCGACGAGCAGTACTTC. This translates into CASSLAAQGADEQYF.

This clonotype occurred a few times. The V and J genes are TRBV5-5 and TRBJ2-4, with 8 bases identical to TRBD1. The J call may be wrong; the DNA end is better matched by TRBJ2-7. The CDR3 has 14 amino acids. CDR1 SGHKS and CDR2 YYEKEE come from the germline V gene (reference sequence). CDR3: CASSRTGLTYEQYF. In DNA, the CDR3 is TGTGCCAGCAGCCGGACAGGGTTGACCTACGAGCAGTACTTC.

This clonotype was seen a few times. The chain joins TRBV7-9 to TRBJ2-1; TRBD1 matches at 11 bases. V trimming: 5 bases; J trimming: 7 bases; junction bases outside the gene matches: 7. The CDR3 runs to 15 residues. Germline V CDR1 and CDR2: SEHNR, FQNEAQ (reference sequence). The CDR3 is CASSLTRDRGNEQFF. The CDR3 nucleotides are TGTGCCAGCAGCCTGACGAGGGACAGGGGGAATGAGCAGTTCTTC.

This sequence joins TRBV20-1 and TRBJ2-5; 11 bases match TRBD2. The junction had 3 bases not matched to a gene; V was cut back by 3 bases and J by 3 bases. The CDR3 extends over 14 amino acids. Per germline, CDR1 DFQATT and CDR2 SNEGSKA (reference sequence). CDR3 nucleotide sequence: TGCAGTGCTAGTTTGGGACTAGCGGAAGAGACCCAGTACTTC. It encodes CSASLGLAEETQYF.

The chain carries TRBV4-1 and TRBJ2-2, with D unresolved. Germline V CDR1 and CDR2: MGHRA, YSYEKL. Deletions cut 4 bases from V and 7 bases from J, with 7 bases between. This CDR3 region has 12 residues. The CDR3 is CASSLPRGELFF. The CDR3 DNA reads as TGCGCCAGCAGCCTTCCCCGCGGGGAGCTGTTTTTT.

The chain uses TRBV3-1 and TRBJ2-7; the D is unclear. The CDR3 sequence is 14 residues long. V was trimmed by 2 bases and J by 1 base, leaving 9 bases between them. Germline V gene data show CDR1 as LGHDT and CDR2 as YNNKEL (reference sequence). The CDR3 region has the DNA TGTGCCAGCAGCCAACAGAATTGGTCCTACGAGCAGTACTTC. As protein: CASSQQNWSYEQYF.

This chain joins TRBV7-2 and TRBJ1-2; TRBD1 matches at 8 bases. In germline, CDR1 is SGHTA, CDR2 FQGNSA. CDR3 length equals 14 residues. J lost 8 bases, V lost 5 bases, and 10 bases had no gene match. DNA for the CDR3: TGTGCCAGCAGCGAAAACCCCAGGGGGCGAGGCTACACCTTC. It specifies CASSENPRGRGYTF.

This chain uses TRBV29-1 with TRBJ2-1, with D tentatively TRBD1 (7 bases). This CDR3 contains 16 residues. The V gene's germline CDR1 is SQVTM and CDR2 ANQGSEA. Trimming stripped 2 bases from V and 4 bases from J, with 18 bases between. CDR3 in amino acids: CSVEPSGRGRYNEQFF. CDR3 nucleotides: TGCAGCGTTGAACCCTCGGGCAGGGGGAGGTACAATGAGCAGTTCTTC.

This clonotype was detected a few times. This chain uses TRBV12-3 or TRBV12-4 with TRBJ2-4, with a possible D match to TRBD1 (5 bases). The ends were cut back, 5 bases at V and 6 bases at J, with 14 bases in the middle. The CDR3 contains 14 residues. In DNA form, the CDR3 reads TGTGCCAGCAGTCTGGGGCCTGACCCAAACATTCAGTACTTC. Translated, it gives CASSLGPDPNIQYF.

The rearrangement joins TRBV29-1 to TRBJ2-7; no firm D call. CDR3 length: 12 amino acids. Looked up from germline, CDR1 is SQVTM and CDR2 is ANQGSEA. The V and J ends lost 1 base and 1 base respectively, with 5 bases between them. The CDR3 DNA reads TGCAGCGTTGAAGTGGGATCCTACGAGCAGTACTTC. Protein: CSVEVGSYEQYF.

Only a few counts were recorded for this clonotype. J is TRBJ1-1 and V is TRBV7-2, with D unclear. Germline CDR1 and CDR2: SGHTA and FQGNSA. The CDR3 is 11 residues long. V was pared by 5 bases and J by 5 bases, with 6 bases between. This CDR3 is CASSLQTEAFF. The CDR3 coding sequence is TGTGCCAGCAGCCTCCAAACTGAAGCTTTCTTT.